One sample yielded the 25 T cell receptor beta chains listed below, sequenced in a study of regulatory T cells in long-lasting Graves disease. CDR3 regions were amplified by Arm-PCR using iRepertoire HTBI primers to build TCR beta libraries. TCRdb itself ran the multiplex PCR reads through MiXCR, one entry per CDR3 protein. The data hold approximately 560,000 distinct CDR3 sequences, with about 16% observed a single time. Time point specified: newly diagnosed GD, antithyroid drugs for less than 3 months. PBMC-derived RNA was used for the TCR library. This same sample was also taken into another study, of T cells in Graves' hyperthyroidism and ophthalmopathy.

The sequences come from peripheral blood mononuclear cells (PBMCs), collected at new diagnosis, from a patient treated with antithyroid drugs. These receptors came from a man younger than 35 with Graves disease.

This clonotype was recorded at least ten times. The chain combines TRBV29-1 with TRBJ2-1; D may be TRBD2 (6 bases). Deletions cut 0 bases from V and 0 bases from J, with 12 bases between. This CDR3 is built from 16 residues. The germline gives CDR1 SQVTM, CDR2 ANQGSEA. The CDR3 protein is CSVEDLGGSSYNEQFF. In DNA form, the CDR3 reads TGCAGCGTTGAAGATCTTGGGGGGAGCTCCTACAATGAGCAGTTCTTC.

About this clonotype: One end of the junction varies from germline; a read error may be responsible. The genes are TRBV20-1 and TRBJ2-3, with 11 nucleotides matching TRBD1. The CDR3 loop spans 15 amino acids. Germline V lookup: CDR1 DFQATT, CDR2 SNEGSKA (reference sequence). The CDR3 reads CSATGQGAYSDTQYF. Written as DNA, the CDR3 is TGTAGTGCTACCGGACAGGGGGCGTACTCCGATACGCAGTATTTT.

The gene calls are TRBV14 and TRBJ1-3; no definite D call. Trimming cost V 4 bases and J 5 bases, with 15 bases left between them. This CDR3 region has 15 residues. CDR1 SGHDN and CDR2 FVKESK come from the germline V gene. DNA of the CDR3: TGTGCCAGCAGCCTCGTCGCGGGATGGAGAAACACCATATATTTT. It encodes CASSLVAGWRNTIYF.

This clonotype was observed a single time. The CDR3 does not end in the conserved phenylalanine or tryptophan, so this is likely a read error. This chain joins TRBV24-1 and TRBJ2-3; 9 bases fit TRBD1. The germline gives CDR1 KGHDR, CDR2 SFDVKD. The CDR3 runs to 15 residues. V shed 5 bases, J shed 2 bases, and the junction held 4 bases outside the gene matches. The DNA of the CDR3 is TGTGCCACCAGTGCCGGGACAGGGTACACAGATACGCAGTATTCT. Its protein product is CATSAGTGYTDTQYS.

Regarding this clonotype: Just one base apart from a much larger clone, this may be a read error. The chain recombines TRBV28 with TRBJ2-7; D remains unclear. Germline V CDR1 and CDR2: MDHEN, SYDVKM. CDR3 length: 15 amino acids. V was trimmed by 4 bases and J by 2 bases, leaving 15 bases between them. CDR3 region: CASSSPTGIAYEQYF. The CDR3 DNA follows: TGTGCCAGCAGTTCTCCGACTGGTATAGCCTACGAGCAGTACTTC.

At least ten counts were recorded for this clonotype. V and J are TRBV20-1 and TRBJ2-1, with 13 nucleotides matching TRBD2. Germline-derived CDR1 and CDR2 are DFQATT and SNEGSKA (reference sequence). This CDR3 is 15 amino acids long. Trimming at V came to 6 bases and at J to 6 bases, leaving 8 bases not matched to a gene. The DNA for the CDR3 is TGCAGTGCCCGCCCACTAGCGGGAGGGTTCAATGAGCAGTTCTTC. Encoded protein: CSARPLAGGFNEQFF.

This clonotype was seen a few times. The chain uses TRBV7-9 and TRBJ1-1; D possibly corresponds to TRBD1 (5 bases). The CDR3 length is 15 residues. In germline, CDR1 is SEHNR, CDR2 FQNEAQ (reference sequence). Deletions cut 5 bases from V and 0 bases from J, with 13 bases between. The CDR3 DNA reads TGTGCCAGCAGCCCGATCCAGGGTTTGAACACTGAAGCTTTCTTT. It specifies CASSPIQGLNTEAFF.

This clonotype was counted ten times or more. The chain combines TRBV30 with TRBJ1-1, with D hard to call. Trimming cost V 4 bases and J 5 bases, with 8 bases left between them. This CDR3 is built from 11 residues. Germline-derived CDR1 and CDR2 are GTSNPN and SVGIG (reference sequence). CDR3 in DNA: TGTGCCTGGAAAGGCGGTACTGAAGCTTTCTTT. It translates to CAWKGGTEAFF.

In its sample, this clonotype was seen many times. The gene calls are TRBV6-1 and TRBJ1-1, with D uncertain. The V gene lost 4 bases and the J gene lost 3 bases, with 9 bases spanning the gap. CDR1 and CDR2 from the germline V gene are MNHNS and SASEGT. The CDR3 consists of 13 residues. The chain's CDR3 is CASSVNGYTEAFF. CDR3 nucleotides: TGTGCCAGCAGTGTAAACGGGTACACTGAAGCTTTCTTT.

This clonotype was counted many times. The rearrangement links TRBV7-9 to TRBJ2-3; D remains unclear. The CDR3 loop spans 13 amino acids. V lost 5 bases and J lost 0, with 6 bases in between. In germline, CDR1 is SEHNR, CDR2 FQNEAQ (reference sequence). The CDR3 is CASSPISTDTQYF. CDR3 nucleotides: TGTGCCAGCAGCCCCATTAGCACAGATACGCAGTATTTT.

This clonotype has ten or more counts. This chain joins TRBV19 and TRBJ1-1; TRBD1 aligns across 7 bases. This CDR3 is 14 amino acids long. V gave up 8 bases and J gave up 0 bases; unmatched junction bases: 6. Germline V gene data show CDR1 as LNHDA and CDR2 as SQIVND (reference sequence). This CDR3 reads CASQGQVVNTEAFF. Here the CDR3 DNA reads TGTGCCAGTCAAGGACAGGTCGTGAACACTGAAGCTTTCTTT.

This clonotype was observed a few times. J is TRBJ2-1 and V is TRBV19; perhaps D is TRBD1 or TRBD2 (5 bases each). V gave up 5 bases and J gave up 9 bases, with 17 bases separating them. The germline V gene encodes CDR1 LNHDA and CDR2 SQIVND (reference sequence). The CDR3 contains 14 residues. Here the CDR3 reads CASSPGTAGSEQFF. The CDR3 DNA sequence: TGTGCCAGTAGTCCCGGGACGGCCGGTAGTGAGCAGTTCTTC.

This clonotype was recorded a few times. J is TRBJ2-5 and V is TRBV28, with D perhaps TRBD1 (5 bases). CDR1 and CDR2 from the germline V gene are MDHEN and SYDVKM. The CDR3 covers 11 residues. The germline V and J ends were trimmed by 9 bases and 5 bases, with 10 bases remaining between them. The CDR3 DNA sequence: TGTGCCAGTCAGGGATGGGAGACCCAGTACTTC. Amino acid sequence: CASQGWETQYF.

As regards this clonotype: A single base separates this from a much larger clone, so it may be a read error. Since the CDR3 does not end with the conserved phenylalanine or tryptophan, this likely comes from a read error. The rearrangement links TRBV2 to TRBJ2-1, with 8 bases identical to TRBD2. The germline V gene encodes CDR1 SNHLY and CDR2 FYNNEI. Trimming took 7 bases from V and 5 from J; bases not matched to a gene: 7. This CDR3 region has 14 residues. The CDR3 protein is CASTREAWDNEQFL. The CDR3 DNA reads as TGTGCCAGCACGCGGGAGGCGTGGGACAATGAGCAGTTCCTC.

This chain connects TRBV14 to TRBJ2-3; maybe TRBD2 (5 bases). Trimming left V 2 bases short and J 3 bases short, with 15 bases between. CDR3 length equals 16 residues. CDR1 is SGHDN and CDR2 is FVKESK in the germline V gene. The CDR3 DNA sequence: TGTGCCAGCAGCCAAAAGCGTCTTTGGACTACAGATACGCAGTATTTT. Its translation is CASSQKRLWTTDTQYF.

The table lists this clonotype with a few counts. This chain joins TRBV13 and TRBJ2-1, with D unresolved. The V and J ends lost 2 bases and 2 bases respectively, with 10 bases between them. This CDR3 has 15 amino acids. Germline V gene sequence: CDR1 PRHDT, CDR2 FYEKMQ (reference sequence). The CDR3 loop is CASSLTTRTYNEQFF. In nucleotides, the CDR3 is TGTGCCAGCAGCTTAACCACCCGCACCTACAATGAGCAGTTCTTC.

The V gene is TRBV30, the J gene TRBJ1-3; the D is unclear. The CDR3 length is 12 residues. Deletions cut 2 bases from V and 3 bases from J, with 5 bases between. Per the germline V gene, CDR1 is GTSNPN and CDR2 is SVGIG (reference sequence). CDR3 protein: CAWSSLGNTIYF. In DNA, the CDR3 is TGTGCCTGGAGTTCGCTTGGAAACACCATATATTTT.

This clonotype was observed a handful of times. The CDR3 here is CASSHLLTSGRADTGELFF. In nucleotides, the CDR3 is TGTGCCAGCAGCCACCTACTCACTAGCGGGAGGGCCGACACCGGGGAGCTGTTTTTT. The chain recombines TRBV19 with TRBJ2-2, with 13 nucleotides matching TRBD2. Germline V gene data show CDR1 as LNHDA and CDR2 as SQIVND (reference sequence). CDR3 size: 19 residues. With V trimmed by 9 bases and J by 3 bases, 16 bases remained unmatched.

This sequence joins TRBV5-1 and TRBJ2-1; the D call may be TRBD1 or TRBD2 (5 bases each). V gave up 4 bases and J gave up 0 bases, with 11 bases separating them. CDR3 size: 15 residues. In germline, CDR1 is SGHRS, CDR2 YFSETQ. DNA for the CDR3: TGCGCCAGCAGCCAGGGACCGAACTCCTACAATGAGCAGTTCTTC. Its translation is CASSQGPNSYNEQFF.

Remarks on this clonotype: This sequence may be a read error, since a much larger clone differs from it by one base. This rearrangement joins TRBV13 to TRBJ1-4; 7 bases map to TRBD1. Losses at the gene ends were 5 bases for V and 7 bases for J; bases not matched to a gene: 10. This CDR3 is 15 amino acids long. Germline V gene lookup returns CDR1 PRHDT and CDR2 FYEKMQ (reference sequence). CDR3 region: CASSLKTGFTEKLFF. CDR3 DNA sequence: TGTGCCAGCAGCCTAAAGACAGGGTTTACTGAAAAACTGTTTTTT.

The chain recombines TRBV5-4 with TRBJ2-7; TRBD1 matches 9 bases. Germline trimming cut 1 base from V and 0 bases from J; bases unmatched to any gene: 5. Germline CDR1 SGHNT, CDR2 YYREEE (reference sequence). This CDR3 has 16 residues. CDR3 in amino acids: CASSLFGTGSSYEQYF. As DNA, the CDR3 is TGTGCCAGCAGCTTGTTCGGGACAGGGAGCTCCTACGAGCAGTACTTC.

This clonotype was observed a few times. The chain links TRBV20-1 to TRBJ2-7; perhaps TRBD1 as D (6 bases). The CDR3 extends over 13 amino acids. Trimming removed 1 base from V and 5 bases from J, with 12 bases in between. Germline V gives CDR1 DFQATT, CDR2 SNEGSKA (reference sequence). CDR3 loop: CSARAAGVHEQYF. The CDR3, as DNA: TGCAGTGCTAGAGCAGCAGGGGTTCACGAGCAGTACTTC.

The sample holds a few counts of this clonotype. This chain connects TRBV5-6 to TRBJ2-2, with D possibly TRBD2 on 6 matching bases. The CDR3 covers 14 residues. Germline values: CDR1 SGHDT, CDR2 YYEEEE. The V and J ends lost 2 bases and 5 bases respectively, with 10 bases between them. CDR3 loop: CASSFGLYTGELFF. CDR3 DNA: TGTGCCAGCAGCTTTGGACTATATACCGGGGAGCTGTTTTTT.

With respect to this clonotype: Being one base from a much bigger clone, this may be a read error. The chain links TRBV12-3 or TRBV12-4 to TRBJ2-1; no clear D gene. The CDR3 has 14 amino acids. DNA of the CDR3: TGTGCCAGCAGTTGGGTCGGCTCCTACGATGAGCAGTTCTTC. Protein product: CASSWVGSYDEQFF.

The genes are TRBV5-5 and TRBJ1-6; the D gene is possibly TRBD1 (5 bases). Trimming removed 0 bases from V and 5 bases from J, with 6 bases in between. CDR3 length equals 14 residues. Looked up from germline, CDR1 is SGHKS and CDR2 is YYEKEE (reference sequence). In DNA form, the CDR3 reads TGTGCCAGCAGCTTGGGACAGCATAATTCACCCCTCCACTTT. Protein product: CASSLGQHNSPLHF. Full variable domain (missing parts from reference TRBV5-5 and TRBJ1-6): DAGVTQSPTHLIKTRGQQVTLRCSPISGHKSVSWYQQVLGQGPQFIFQYYEKEERGRGNFPDRFSARQFPNYSSELNVNALLLGDSALYLCASSLGQHNSPLHFGNGTRLTVT.